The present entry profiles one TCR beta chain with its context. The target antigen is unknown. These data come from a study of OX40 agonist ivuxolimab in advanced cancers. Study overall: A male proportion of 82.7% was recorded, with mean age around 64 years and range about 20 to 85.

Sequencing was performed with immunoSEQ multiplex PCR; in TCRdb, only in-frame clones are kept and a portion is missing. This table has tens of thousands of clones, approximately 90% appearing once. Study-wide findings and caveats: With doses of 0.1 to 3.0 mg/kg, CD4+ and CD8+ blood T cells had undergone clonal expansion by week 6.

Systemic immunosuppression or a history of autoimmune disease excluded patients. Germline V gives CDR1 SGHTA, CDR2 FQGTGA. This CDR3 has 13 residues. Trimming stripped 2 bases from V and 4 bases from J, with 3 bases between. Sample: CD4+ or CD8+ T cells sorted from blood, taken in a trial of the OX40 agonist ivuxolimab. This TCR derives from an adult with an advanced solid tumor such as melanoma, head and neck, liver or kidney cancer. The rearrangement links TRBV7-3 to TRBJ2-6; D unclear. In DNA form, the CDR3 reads TGTGCCAGCAGCTTAGTGGGGGCCAACGTCCTGACTTTC. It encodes CASSLVGANVLTF.